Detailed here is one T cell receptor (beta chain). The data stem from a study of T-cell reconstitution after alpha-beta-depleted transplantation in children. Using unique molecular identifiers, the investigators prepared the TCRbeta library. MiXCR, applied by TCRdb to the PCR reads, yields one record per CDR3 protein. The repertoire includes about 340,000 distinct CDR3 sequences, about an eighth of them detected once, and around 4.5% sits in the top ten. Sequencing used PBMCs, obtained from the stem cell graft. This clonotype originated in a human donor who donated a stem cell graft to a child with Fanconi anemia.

The CDR3 is CASSQGLGQPEETQYF. DNA of the CDR3: TGTGCCAGCAGCCAAGGACTAGGACAGCCGGAAGAGACCCAGTACTTC. The chain combines TRBV14 with TRBJ2-5; TRBD1 or TRBD2 may be the D gene (6 bases each). The germline gives CDR1 SGHDN, CDR2 FVKESK. This CDR3 spans 16 amino acids. Between the trimmed V and J ends, which lost 1 base and 3 bases, there was a span of 15 bases.